This T cell receptor beta chain comes out of a study of blood T cell repertoires in COVID-19. Study background: Some COVID-19 samples were acute and others convalescent; all came from the United States, Italy and Spain. In each case, the material was cDNA or gDNA derived from T cells, B-cell-depleted T cells, or PBMCs.

Per the study methods: Amplifying reference gene primers gave estimates of nucleated cell counts. The protocol was immunoSEQ multiplex PCR, while the TCRdb copy is restricted to in-frame clones and leaves out a portion. V, J and clone size are those of that table, while D and trimming were read from the DNA. This sample has some 130,000 clones, with around 89% found just once. CDR1 is KGHDR and CDR2 is SFDVKD in the germline V gene. CDR3 size: 13 residues. The V end lost 10 bases, the J end lost 2 bases, and 10 bases lay between the germline ends. The chain couples TRBV24-1 to TRBJ2-2; D is unclear. The sequencing input was peripheral blood. The TCR originated in a man aged 45-65 years with active or convalescent COVID-19. The CDR3 here is CATSPINTGELFF. The CDR3 DNA follows: TGTGCCACGTCCCCAATTAACACCGGGGAGCTGTTTTTT.